The TCR beta chain under discussion was sequenced for a study of T cells after yellow fever vaccination. Overall study findings and caveats: Abundant clonotypes (contaminants from the bulk population) could be present in FACS-sorted repertoires.

The study made its TCR cDNA through 5'RACE template switching. That step introduced a universal primer site along with UMIs. TCRdb itself ran the 5' RACE reads through MiXCR, one entry per CDR3 protein. This table has 510,000 or so distinct CDR3 sequences, around 21% appearing once. The CDR3 extends over 13 amino acids. CDR1 and CDR2 (germline): MDHEN, SYDVKM. V dropped 2 bases and J dropped 7 bases, with 9 bases sitting between them. A note on this clonotype: Its antigen is not identified.

The J gene is TRBJ1-5, the V gene TRBV28; D is unclear. The material sequenced was PBMCs, taken 15 days after the yellow fever booster vaccination. The sequence derives from a young man who received the YFV17D yellow fever vaccine. The CDR3 here is CASSLRAGQPQHF. The CDR3 region has the DNA TGTGCCAGCAGTTTAAGGGCAGGACAGCCCCAGCATTTT.